This T cell receptor beta chain came from a study of spatial heterogeneity in lung cancer. Germline assignment: CDR1 MNHEY and CDR2 SMNVEV (reference sequence). V was clipped by 7 bases and J by 7 bases; unmatched bases: 6. CDR3 length: 15 residues. As to time point: sample taken at primary tumor resection. Whole RNA obtained from tumor, nontumor lung or frozen PBMC underwent sequencing without sorting. Via MiXCR, TCRdb re-called the 5' RACE reads, giving one row per CDR3 protein. The sample lists more than 75,000 distinct CDR3 sequences; about 12% were seen once. The receptor comes from a male donor with early-stage non-small cell lung cancer. This chain links TRBV27 with TRBJ2-2, with 13 bases matching TRBD2. Sequenced material: PBMCs, taken at surgery. The CDR3 loop reads CASISGTSGNGELFF. The CDR3 DNA is TGTGCCAGCATATCCGGGACTAGCGGGAACGGGGAGCTGTTTTTT.